Listed here are 31 T cell receptor beta chains from one sample, sequenced in a study of long-term antiretroviral therapy in people with HIV. With survey level as its setting, the immunoSEQ assay was v3.0. Produced via immunoSEQ multiplex PCR; TCRdb's table is partial and in-frame only. Among over 30,000 clones listed, 75% to 90% were seen once. The starting material was unsorted PBMCs, obtained 1 year after starting antiretroviral therapy. These TCRs come from a man aged 18 to 29 with HIV.

This clone was recorded a few times. At one boundary the junction diverges from the germline segment, which might be a read error. This chain uses TRBV19 with TRBJ2-1; perhaps TRBD2 as D (6 bases). The CDR3 runs 10 residues. Germline CDR1 is LNHDA and CDR2 is SQIVND (reference sequence). This chain's CDR3 is CASRWRPGVF. The CDR3 DNA follows: TGTGCCAGTAGATGGCGCCCGGGGGTCTTC.

The CDR3 DNA reads as TGTGCCAGCAGCTTCTCATTCGGTCAGCCCCAGCATTTT. This encodes CASSFSFGQPQHF. The gene calls are TRBV5-5 and TRBJ1-5; D is unclear. This CDR3 has 13 residues. Trimming removed 2 bases from V and 6 bases from J, with 9 bases in between. Germline V gene data show CDR1 as SGHKS and CDR2 as YYEKEE (reference sequence).

The chain carries TRBV6-1 and TRBJ1-5; D possibly corresponds to TRBD1 (5 bases). Germline V lookup: CDR1 MNHNS, CDR2 SASEGT. Deletions cut 7 bases from V and 4 bases from J, with 14 bases between. The CDR3 contains 14 residues. CDR3: CASTRDGGNQPQHF. CDR3 nucleotides: TGTGCCAGCACCCGGGACGGAGGGAATCAGCCCCAGCATTTT.

This sequence joins TRBV6-1 and TRBJ1-2; weak D call: TRBD1 (5 bases). CDR3 length: 14 amino acids. CDR1 is MNHNS and CDR2 is SASEGT in the germline V gene. The V and J ends lost 3 bases and 3 bases respectively, with 11 bases between them. The CDR3 spells CASSEVGRDYGYTF. CDR3 DNA sequence: TGTGCCAGCAGTGAGGTGGGGCGCGACTATGGCTACACCTTC.

The DNA of the CDR3 is TGCGCCAGCAGCTTGGAGGGACAGAAGAACACTGAAGCTTTCTTT. Residues: CASSLEGQKNTEAFF. The V call is TRBV5-1, the J call TRBJ1-1; 7 bases are a match to TRBD1. The CDR3 runs to 15 residues. The trim removed 0 bases at V and 1 base at J, leaving 3 bases unmatched. The germline V gene encodes CDR1 SGHRS and CDR2 YFSETQ.

The V and J genes are TRBV27 and TRBJ2-1; 11 bases agree with TRBD2. Per germline, CDR1 MNHEY and CDR2 SMNVEV (reference sequence). The CDR3 sequence is 15 residues long. The J segment lost 7 bases and the V segment lost 2 bases, leaving 4 bases of the junction unmatched. The chain's CDR3 is CASSLSPSGGNEQFF. The CDR3 region has the DNA TGTGCCAGCAGTTTAAGTCCTAGCGGGGGGAATGAGCAGTTCTTC.

The chain carries TRBV19 and TRBJ2-1, with D possibly matching TRBD1 (6 bases). Germline-derived CDR1 and CDR2 are LNHDA and SQIVND (reference sequence). Trimming cost V 9 bases and J 6 bases, with 9 bases left between them. The CDR3 sequence is 11 residues long. CDR3: CASAGANEQFF. CDR3 nucleotides: TGTGCCAGCGCAGGGGCCAATGAGCAGTTCTTC.

CDR3: CASSLAGAGTGGDEQFF. The CDR3 nucleotides read TGTGCCAGCAGCTTAGCCGGGGCCGGGACAGGGGGTGATGAGCAGTTCTTC. The chain has TRBV11-3 and TRBJ2-1; 11 nucleotides agree with TRBD1. The CDR3 has 17 residues. V shed 1 base, J shed 8 bases, and the junction held 10 bases outside the gene matches. The germline gives CDR1 SGHNT, CDR2 YENEEA.

V usage is TRBV27 and J usage is TRBJ1-5; no firm D call. The germline V gene encodes CDR1 MNHEY and CDR2 SMNVEV (reference sequence). The CDR3 spans 15 residues. V was clipped by 5 bases and J by 2 bases, with 13 bases between them. The CDR3 DNA reads as TGTGCCAGCAGTCCAGGAACCCCGGGCAATCAGCCCCAGCATTTT. Its protein is CASSPGTPGNQPQHF.

The V call is TRBV15, the J call TRBJ2-3; 8 bases agree with TRBD1. Germline CDR1 reads LNHNV; CDR2 reads YYDKDF (reference sequence). V lost 4 bases to trimming and J lost 4 bases; unmatched junction nucleotides: 7. The CDR3 covers 15 residues. This chain's CDR3 is CATSTGQGGADTQYF. The CDR3 nucleotides are TGTGCCACCAGCACCGGACAGGGAGGAGCAGATACGCAGTATTTT.

The rearrangement joins TRBV6-1 to TRBJ2-7; D is uncertain. The V end was cut by 4 bases, the J end by 7 bases, with 8 bases between. The CDR3 totals 11 residues. Germline V gives CDR1 MNHNS, CDR2 SASEGT. CDR3 protein: CASSAQEEQYF. The CDR3 DNA sequence: TGTGCCAGCAGTGCCCAGGAAGAGCAGTACTTC.

This chain links TRBV9 with TRBJ2-2, with D unresolved. Germline loops: CDR1 SGDLS, CDR2 YYNGEE. Trimming took 3 bases from V and 3 from J, leaving 0 bases between them. The CDR3 spans 11 residues. CDR3 amino acids: CASSDTGELFF. CDR3 nucleotide sequence: TGTGCCAGCAGCGACACCGGGGAGCTGTTTTTT.

The V and J genes are TRBV4-1 and TRBJ2-7; TRBD1 might be the D (5 bases). In germline, CDR1 is MGHRA, CDR2 YSYEKL. Trimming removed 1 base from V and 1 base from J, with 11 bases in between. The CDR3 covers 15 residues. In DNA form, the CDR3 reads TGCGCCAGCAGCCAAGCCCCCCCAGGGTCCTACGAGCAGTACTTC. Translation: CASSQAPPGSYEQYF.

The V call is TRBV14, the J call TRBJ1-2; no clear D gene. CDR3 length: 14 amino acids. The V gene's germline CDR1 is SGHDN and CDR2 FVKESK. V lost 4 bases to trimming and J lost 3 bases, with 12 bases between them. As DNA, the CDR3 is TGTGCCAGCAGCCCATCCATGGTGGACTATGGCTACACCTTC. Translation: CASSPSMVDYGYTF.

The chain links TRBV19 to TRBJ1-5, with TRBD1 matching over 8 bases. Germline-derived CDR1 and CDR2 are LNHDA and SQIVND (reference sequence). V dropped 3 bases and J dropped 5; count of bases not matched to a gene: 9. The CDR3 runs 16 residues. The CDR3 DNA reads as TGTGCCAGTAGTATGAGTGACAGGGGTCTGTATCAGCCCCAGCATTTT. This sequence encodes CASSMSDRGLYQPQHF.

In nucleotides, the CDR3 is TGTGCCAGCCAGGGGGCCGGGGCAACTAATGAAAAACTGTTTTTT. Translation: CASQGAGATNEKLFF. This chain links TRBV6-5 with TRBJ1-4; 8 bases align to TRBD1. Trimming took 8 bases from V and 0 from J; bases not matched to a gene: 5. The CDR3 runs 15 residues. Germline CDR1 is MNHEY and CDR2 is SVGAGI.

This chain links TRBV25-1 with TRBJ2-7, with D possibly TRBD1 on 5 matching bases. V was shortened by 5 bases and J by 6 bases, with 11 bases between the two germline ends. Germline V lookup: CDR1 MGHDK, CDR2 SYGVNS. This CDR3 comprises 12 residues. CDR3 DNA: TGTGCCAGCAGTTACAGGATCTTCGAGCAGTACTTC. Its translation: CASSYRIFEQYF.

In its sample, this clone was seen once. V gene TRBV28 combines with J gene TRBJ2-5; D not certain. The germline gives CDR1 MDHEN, CDR2 SYDVKM. V was trimmed by 3 bases and J by 0 bases, leaving 5 bases between them. CDR3 size: 13 residues. The CDR3 loop is CASSLRNQETQYF. The DNA of the CDR3 is TGTGCCAGCAGTTTGCGAAACCAAGAGACCCAGTACTTC. The whole variable domain, filled in from reference TRBV28 and TRBJ2-5, reads DVKVTQSSRYLVKRTGEKVFLECVQDMDHENMFWYRQDPGLGLRLIYFSYDVKMKEKGDIPEGYSVSREKKERFSLILESASTNQTSMYLCASSLRNQETQYFGPGTRLLVL.

The rearrangement uses TRBV6-5 and TRBJ2-7, with 9 bases fitting TRBD2. The ends lost 8 bases at V and 4 bases at J; junction bases unmatched: 9. CDR1 and CDR2 (germline): MNHEY, SVGAGI. This CDR3 is built from 14 residues. In DNA form, the CDR3 reads TGTGCCAGCCGACCTGCGGGGGGGGAGTACGAGCAGTACTTC. Translated: CASRPAGGEYEQYF.

The gene calls are TRBV27 and TRBJ2-7; either TRBD1 or TRBD2 may supply D (7 bases each). Germline V lookup: CDR1 MNHEY, CDR2 SMNVEV (reference sequence). V gave up 6 bases and J gave up 3 bases, with 21 bases separating them. The CDR3 runs 16 residues. CDR3 sequence reads: CASSQRQGGGLYEQYF. The CDR3 bases are TGTGCCAGCAGCCAAAGACAGGGCGGGGGTCTCTACGAGCAGTACTTC.

This clone was seen only a few times. The V and J genes are TRBV9 and TRBJ2-7; TRBD1 agrees at 8 bases. The CDR3 sequence is 16 residues long. Germline loops: CDR1 SGDLS, CDR2 YYNGEE. J was trimmed by 3 bases and V by 3 bases; bases with no gene match: 11. CDR3 DNA: TGTGCCAGCAGCGCCCGTCCCGGGACAGGATTCTACGAGCAGTACTTC. Protein sequence: CASSARPGTGFYEQYF.

The CDR3 region is CALVVGGPLDTQYF. CDR3 bases: TGTGCCCTCGTGGTGGGGGGGCCGTTAGATACGCAGTATTTT. The V call is TRBV2, the J call TRBJ2-3; TRBD2 might be the D (7 bases). Germline lookup yields CDR1 SNHLY and CDR2 FYNNEI. V lost 11 bases to trimming and J lost 5 bases, with 20 bases between them. This CDR3 is built from 14 residues.

The V gene is TRBV28, the J gene TRBJ2-1; weak D call: TRBD2 (7 bases). The V end lost 3 bases, the J end lost 6 bases, and 18 bases lay between the germline ends. CDR3 length: 16 amino acids. Germline CDR1 reads MDHEN; CDR2 reads SYDVKM. The CDR3 DNA follows: TGTGCCAGCAGTTTGATCTTGGGGGGGCAGCTCAATGAGCAGTTCTTC. Encoded protein: CASSLILGGQLNEQFF.

This clone has more than one count but fewer than ten. J is TRBJ2-7 and V is TRBV2; D is uncertain. The CDR3 has 13 residues. Trimming shortened V by 1 base and J by 3 bases, and 7 bases separated the two germline ends. Germline CDR1 and CDR2: SNHLY and FYNNEI. Here the CDR3 reads CASSEEPNYEQYF. The CDR3 DNA is TGTGCCAGCAGTGAAGAGCCCAACTACGAGCAGTACTTC. The full variable domain, with the rest looked up from reference TRBV2 and TRBJ2-7, is EPEVTQTPSHQVTQMGQEVILRCVPISNHLYFYWYRQILGQKVEFLVSFYNNEISEKSEIFDDQFSVERPDGSNFTLKIRSTKLEDSAMYFCASSEEPNYEQYFGPGTRLTVT.

The chain employs TRBV19 and TRBJ1-1, with TRBD1 identical over 7 bases. V shed 2 bases and J 0 bases; nucleotides not matched to a gene: 18. Germline V gene sequence: CDR1 LNHDA, CDR2 SQIVND (reference sequence). The CDR3 is 20 amino acids. For the CDR3, the DNA is TGTGCCAGTAGTATATACGGGTTTCGCGCTGGCGACAGGGTGAACACTGAAGCTTTCTTT. Protein sequence: CASSIYGFRAGDRVNTEAFF.

The chain uses TRBV28 and TRBJ2-2, with TRBD2 as a possible D gene (5 bases). The V and J ends lost 7 bases and 0 bases respectively, with 12 bases between them. Germline loops: CDR1 MDHEN, CDR2 SYDVKM. The CDR3 spans 15 residues. Here the CDR3 reads CASTPSGTNTGELFF. The DNA of the CDR3 is TGTGCCAGCACCCCTTCGGGGACGAACACCGGGGAGCTGTTTTTT.

V usage is TRBV27 and J usage is TRBJ1-1; D is perhaps TRBD1 (6 bases). The CDR3 spans 15 residues. Germline V gives CDR1 MNHEY, CDR2 SMNVEV (reference sequence). V was shortened by 7 bases and J by 1 base, with 16 bases between the two germline ends. This chain's CDR3 is CASTPSPTGNTEAFF. DNA of the CDR3: TGTGCCAGCACCCCCTCACCGACAGGGAACACTGAAGCTTTCTTT.

The chain uses TRBV19 and TRBJ2-7; D gene ambiguous. Germline V gene sequence: CDR1 LNHDA, CDR2 SQIVND (reference sequence). This CDR3 comprises 16 residues. The V and J ends lost 0 bases and 0 bases respectively, with 12 bases between them. The CDR3 loop reads CASSIDRAASSYEQYF. CDR3 sequence (DNA): TGTGCCAGTAGTATAGATAGGGCAGCCAGCTCCTACGAGCAGTACTTC.

This chain links TRBV7-9 with TRBJ1-2; D not certain. CDR1 is SEHNR and CDR2 is FQNEAQ in the germline V gene (reference sequence). V shed 3 bases and J shed 7 bases, with 12 bases lying between them. The length of the CDR3 is 13 residues. CDR3 loop: CASSFDALSGYTF. DNA of the CDR3: TGTGCCAGCAGCTTTGATGCGCTTAGTGGCTACACCTTC.

The chain carries TRBV19 and TRBJ1-1; D remains unclear. The CDR3 is made up of 16 amino acids. Germline lookup yields CDR1 LNHDA and CDR2 SQIVND (reference sequence). V lost 0 bases and J 5 bases, leaving 16 bases between the germline ends. CDR3 DNA: TGTGCCAGTAGTATAGATCCAGCCGGGGTGGTGACTGAAGCTTTCTTT. Protein: CASSIDPAGVVTEAFF.

This clone occurred a few times. The chain is built from TRBV4-2 and TRBJ2-3, with D possibly being TRBD2 (5 bases). CDR3 length: 14 amino acids. Germline-derived CDR1 and CDR2 are LGHNA and YNFKEQ. The V and J ends lost 2 bases and 8 bases respectively, with 14 bases between them. For the CDR3, the DNA is TGTGCCAGCAGCCAATGGTCGGACTTCCCTACGCAGTATTTT. Translating gives CASSQWSDFPTQYF.